Reported below is one T cell receptor beta chain. The sample holds many counts of this clonotype. There is no known antigen for this receptor. One base away there is no much larger clone; base qualities are not given. Profiling of TCR beta VDJ combinations and CDR3 sequences used genomic DNA as the template. An Illumina HiSeq 2000 was used for TCR repertoire sequencing. Turning to the authors' computational methods: Repertoires were assessed using TRBV/TRBJ rearrangement plots, CDR3 size and DJ length profiles, and Simpson's diversity index. The immunodominant clone was defined as the most abundant DNA sequence in deep sequencing data. CDR3 amino acid sequences were screened for sharing across subjects and compared with published repertoires and the VDJdb database. Using fastp at Q25 and MiXCR, TCRdb reprocessed the public reads and kept productive beta chains. Identical CDR3 proteins give one entry, which carries the most common genes and DNA. The authors' filters were not applied to this entry. The sample contains about 210,000 distinct CDR3 sequences, approximately 35% of them found a single time. The ten largest clones capture 1.1% of the sample.

This specimen belongs to a study of CD8+CD57+ T cells in acquired aplastic anemia (dated by TCRdb to about 2018). Background on the whole study: DNA extracted from sorted CD4+ and CD8+ cells had a mean of approximately 3 ug, with a range of 0.2 to 27.4 ug. An average of approximately 10 million reads for CD4+ cells and roughly 12 million reads for CD8+ cells was obtained from healthy donor samples.

In the study, sorted CD4+ and CD8+ blood T cells from patients with severe aplastic anemia and from healthy subjects underwent deep sequencing of TCR repertoires. Ficoll-Paque density gradient centrifugation was used to isolate peripheral blood mononuclear cells. CD4+ and CD8+ T cells were sorted by FACS or magnetic beads before DNA extraction. General findings and caveats noted by the study authors: Patients and healthy controls showed no significant difference in CD8+ Simpson's diversity (P=0.060). Roughly 29 CD8+ CDR3 sequences were found in both patients and controls but appeared to be highly expressed in patients and within the immunodominant clones of the patients.

The CDR3 has 12 amino acids, counting the end cysteine and phenylalanine. Just the 36-base CDR3 DNA is kept, in frame starting at base 1. After removal of 8 bases from V and 8 bases from J, the junction retains 4 bases not matched to a gene. From the germline V gene, CDR1 is SNHLY and CDR2 is FYNNEI. Sequencing was performed on sorted CD4+, CD8+, or CD8+CD57+ T cells (not recorded which) from PBMCs. The chain couples TRBV2 to TRBJ1-2; 11 bases in between match TRBD1. This TCR was recovered from a human donor in good health, serving as a control. The nucleotides read TGTGCCAGCCGGACAGGGGGCGAGGGCTACACCTTC. Protein translation: CASRTGGEGYTF.